Listed here are 16 T cell receptor beta chains from one sample, sequenced in a study of T cell responses to AZD1222 COVID-19 vaccine. The data were produced by immunoSEQ multiplex PCR, yet TCRdb's version contains in-frame clones alone and is incomplete. In the table there are roughly 150,000 clones, around 90% of which are singletons. The input for sequencing was peripheral blood, taken on day 0 of AZD1222 vaccination. The receptors were sampled from an adult in good health.

This clone has just one count. The genes are TRBV19 and TRBJ1-6, with D possibly matching TRBD1 (5 bases). The CDR3 extends over 15 amino acids. The V and J ends lost 5 bases and 14 bases respectively, with 22 bases between them. Germline-derived CDR1 and CDR2 are LNHDA and SQIVND (reference sequence). In DNA, the CDR3 is TGTGCCAGTAGTCCGGCCGGGACTTCCCAACAAACCCTCCACTTT. This gives the protein CASSPAGTSQQTLHF.

The chain employs TRBV19 and TRBJ2-1, with D possibly being TRBD2 (6 bases). Germline values: CDR1 LNHDA, CDR2 SQIVND (reference sequence). Trimming took off 8 bases at V and 4 bases at J, with 18 bases between the two ends. This CDR3 is built from 15 residues. The CDR3, as DNA: TGTGCCAGTGGTCTTAGCGGTCCAATATACAATGAGCAGTTCTTC. Its protein is CASGLSGPIYNEQFF.

The V and J genes are TRBV6-6 and TRBJ2-7; 12 positions agree with TRBD1. The ends lost 7 bases at V and 7 bases at J; junction bases unmatched: 11. CDR3 length: 15 amino acids. Germline V lookup: CDR1 MNHNY, CDR2 SVGAGI (reference sequence). The CDR3 DNA sequence: TGTGCCAGCAATAAACCGGGACAGGGGGCTGGAGAGCAGTACTTC. Its translation is CASNKPGQGAGEQYF.

The chain joins TRBV20-1 to TRBJ1-2; D call uncertain. Germline V gives CDR1 DFQATT, CDR2 SNEGSKA (reference sequence). This CDR3 comprises 11 residues. V was clipped by 5 bases and J by 7 bases, with 11 bases between them. CDR3 residues: CSAGRGFGYTF. The CDR3 coding sequence is TGCAGTGCTGGGCGAGGGTTTGGCTACACCTTC.

This chain links TRBV5-4 with TRBJ1-1; weak D call: TRBD1 (5 bases). This CDR3 comprises 16 residues. Trimming took off 3 bases at V and 1 base at J, with 16 bases between the two ends. CDR1 is SGHNT and CDR2 is YYREEE in the germline V gene (reference sequence). The DNA for the CDR3 is TGTGCCAGCAGCTCAGGGTCAGGTCTATCGAACACTGAAGCTTTCTTT. Protein: CASSSGSGLSNTEAFF.

The rearrangement uses TRBV6-4 and TRBJ1-6; D is uncertain. CDR3 length: 16 amino acids. The ends were cut back, 8 bases at V and 0 bases at J, with 14 bases in the middle. Germline CDR1 reads MRHNA; CDR2 reads SNTAGT. CDR3 residues: CASRKGQSSYNSPLHF. As DNA, the CDR3 is TGTGCCAGCCGTAAGGGCCAGAGCTCCTATAATTCACCCCTCCACTTT.

This clone was recorded a few times. The J gene is TRBJ2-2, the V gene TRBV30; either TRBD1 or TRBD2 may supply D (6 bases each). The CDR3 runs 16 residues. V shed 0 bases and J shed 6 bases, with 17 bases lying between them. The germline V gene has CDR1 GTSNPN and CDR2 SVGIG (reference sequence). The CDR3 DNA sequence: TGTGCCTGGAGTGTAATTTGGGGGGCAATGTCCGGGGAGCTGTTTTTT. This translates into CAWSVIWGAMSGELFF.

This rearrangement joins TRBV9 to TRBJ1-1, with unresolved D. This CDR3 has 16 residues. With 5 bases removed from V and 0 bases from J, the gap between germline ends came to 17 bases. From germline, CDR1 is SGDLS and CDR2 YYNGEE. In DNA form, the CDR3 reads TGTGCCAGCAGTAGGTTTCGAGGAGGCATGAACACTGAAGCTTTCTTT. This sequence encodes CASSRFRGGMNTEAFF.

This CDR3 reads CASNLILQPQHF. In DNA form, the CDR3 reads TGTGCCAGCAATCTGATCCTTCAGCCCCAGCATTTT. The rearrangement uses TRBV2 and TRBJ1-5; D gene uncertain. The V and J ends lost 7 bases and 6 bases respectively, with 10 bases between them. The CDR3 is 12 amino acids. Germline assignment: CDR1 SNHLY and CDR2 FYNNEI.

The rearrangement links TRBV28 to TRBJ1-5; D gene uncertain. Germline V lookup: CDR1 MDHEN, CDR2 SYDVKM. The CDR3 extends over 13 amino acids. The V end lost 2 bases, the J end lost 7 bases, and 9 bases lay between the germline ends. CDR3 sequence: CASSLSLRQPQHF. CDR3 sequence (DNA): TGTGCCAGCAGTTTAAGTCTTAGGCAGCCCCAGCATTTT.

V is TRBV5-1 and J is TRBJ1-1; perhaps TRBD1 as D (5 bases). In germline, CDR1 is SGHRS, CDR2 YFSETQ. Trimming removed 7 bases at V and 6 bases at J, with 13 bases between. CDR3 length: 12 residues. CDR3 loop: CASSSTGAEAFF. For the CDR3, the DNA is TGCGCCAGCTCTTCTACGGGGGCTGAAGCTTTCTTT.

CDR3 protein: CATSDPQKVWGQFF. As DNA, the CDR3 is TGTGCCACCAGTGATCCACAAAAGGTTTGGGGGCAGTTCTTC. The chain carries TRBV24-1 and TRBJ2-1; D gene unclear. This CDR3 spans 14 amino acids. Germline V lookup: CDR1 KGHDR, CDR2 SFDVKD. With 3 bases removed from V and 12 bases from J, the gap between germline ends came to 17 bases.

V is TRBV5-4 and J is TRBJ2-6; TRBD1 or TRBD2 may be the D gene (6 bases each). Trimming left V 6 bases short and J 4 bases short, with 11 bases between. The CDR3 is made up of 14 amino acids. CDR1 SGHNT and CDR2 YYREEE come from the germline V gene (reference sequence). CDR3 DNA sequence: TGTGCCAGCACCCCCGGGGGCGGGGCCAACGTCCTGACTTTC. This encodes CASTPGGGANVLTF. Drawing the rest from reference TRBV5-4 and TRBJ2-6, the complete variable domain is ETGVTQSPTHLIKTRGQQVTLRCSSQSGHNTVSWYQQALGQGPQFIFQYYREEENGRGNFPPRFSGLQFPNYSSELNVNALELDDSALYLCASTPGGGANVLTFGAGSRLTVL.

As for this clone: At one end, the junction sequence differs from germline, possibly due to a read error. The chain joins TRBV18 to TRBJ2-2, with TRBD1 matching 9 bases. The germline CDR1 and CDR2 sequences are KGHSH and LQKENI. The CDR3 has 16 amino acids. As DNA, the CDR3 is TGTGCCAGCTCGCCACAGGGGGCAGTTGAGACCGGGGAGCTGTTTTTT. Protein product: CASSPQGAVETGELFF.

V gene TRBV3-1 (or the pseudogene TRBV3-2) combines with J gene TRBJ1-1; no clear D gene. V shed 0 bases and J shed 5 bases, with 7 bases lying between them. Germline CDR1 and CDR2: LGHDT and YNNKEL (reference sequence). CDR3 length: 13 residues. The CDR3 protein is CASSQDERTEAFF. CDR3 coding DNA: TGTGCCAGCAGCCAAGATGAGAGGACTGAAGCTTTCTTT.

This clone was found once. The chain carries TRBV28 and TRBJ1-1; tentative D call: TRBD1 (5 bases). The V end lost 8 bases, the J end lost 0 bases, and 25 bases lay between the germline ends. The germline V gene has CDR1 MDHEN and CDR2 SYDVKM. CDR3 length: 18 amino acids. In DNA, the CDR3 is TGTGCCAGCTCCCAAGGCCGACCGCCCAGGGTTATGAACACTGAAGCTTTCTTT. This gives the protein CASSQGRPPRVMNTEAFF.